The next 23 T cell receptor beta chains were all read from a single sample in a study of regulatory T cells in long-lasting Graves disease. As to time point: newly diagnosed GD, antithyroid drugs for less than 3 months. Extracted RNA from PBMCs served as the source of the TCR library. With iRepertoire HTBI primers and Arm-PCR of CDR3 regions, TCR beta libraries were built. TCRdb analysed the multiplex PCR reads with MiXCR anew, one entry per CDR3 protein. The table lists over 400,000 distinct CDR3 sequences, roughly 15% of them singletons. This sample also appeared in a second study, on T cells in Graves' hyperthyroidism and ophthalmopathy.

Sequenced here: peripheral blood mononuclear cells (PBMCs), sampled at new diagnosis, from a patient treated with antithyroid drugs. These receptors were collected from a woman aged 50 to 65 with Graves disease.

This clonotype showed up many times. The CDR3 region is CASTTWRERHEQYF. Written as DNA, the CDR3 is TGTGCCAGCACGACGTGGAGGGAACGCCACGAGCAGTACTTC. The chain combines TRBV2 with TRBJ2-7, with D possibly matching TRBD2 (6 bases). This CDR3 spans 14 amino acids. Germline V gives CDR1 SNHLY, CDR2 FYNNEI. Trimming took 7 bases from V and 5 from J, leaving 18 bases between them.

This clonotype was picked up a small number of times. This chain joins TRBV20-1 and TRBJ1-2; maybe TRBD1 (6 bases). Germline assignment: CDR1 DFQATT and CDR2 SNEGSKA (reference sequence). Between the trimmed V and J ends, which lost 2 bases and 3 bases, there was a span of 10 bases. The CDR3 runs 13 residues. The CDR3 protein is CSARQGLDYGYTF. The CDR3 DNA sequence: TGCAGTGCTAGACAGGGGTTGGACTATGGCTACACCTTC.

Points on this clonotype: This likely traces to a read error, being one base from a far larger clone. The gene calls are TRBV13 and TRBJ2-1; 13 nucleotides match TRBD2. This CDR3 is built from 17 residues. Trimming cost V 5 bases and J 10 bases; bases outside gene matches: 14. Germline CDR1 and CDR2: PRHDT and FYEKMQ (reference sequence). The CDR3 DNA reads TGTGCCAGCAGCCCCCTGAGACTAGCGGGAGGCTCCTACGAGCAGTTCTTC. This encodes CASSPLRLAGGSYEQFF.

This chain links TRBV10-3 with TRBJ2-5; the D gene is possibly TRBD2 (5 bases). This CDR3 is 14 amino acids long. The germline V gene encodes CDR1 ENHRY and CDR2 SYGVKD. Trimming stripped 0 bases from V and 4 bases from J, with 9 bases between. This CDR3 is CAISESEGLETQYF. CDR3 bases: TGTGCCATCAGTGAGTCCGAGGGCTTAGAGACCCAGTACTTC.

In its sample, this clonotype was seen many times. The chain links TRBV24-1 to TRBJ2-1; TRBD1 agrees at 9 bases. Germline CDR1 reads KGHDR; CDR2 reads SFDVKD. This CDR3 has 16 residues. V dropped 3 bases and J dropped 9; count of bases not matched to a gene: 11. The CDR3 DNA is TGTGCCACCAGTGATGGGGGGACAGGGTTCGGAGGTGAGCAGTTCTTC. It is translated as CATSDGGTGFGGEQFF.

Concerning this clonotype itself: A much larger clone sits a single nucleotide away, making a read error possible. This rearrangement joins TRBV20-1 to TRBJ2-1; D is perhaps TRBD2 (5 bases). This CDR3 region has 13 residues. The germline V gene encodes CDR1 DFQATT and CDR2 SNEGSKA (reference sequence). CDR3 sequence (DNA): TGCAGTGGGTTGTCTAGCTCCTACAATGAGCAGCTCTTC. Amino acids: CSGLSSSYNEQLF.

This clonotype showed up many times. The chain recombines TRBV3-1 with TRBJ1-5, with 9 positions matching TRBD1. V shed 3 bases, J shed 1 base, and the junction held 1 base outside the gene matches. Looked up from germline, CDR1 is LGHDT and CDR2 is YNNKEL (reference sequence). The CDR3 has 15 residues. CDR3 sequence (DNA): TGTGCCAGCAGCCAGACAGGGGGGAGCAATCAGCCCCAGCATTTT. This sequence encodes CASSQTGGSNQPQHF. Full variable domain (outside the CDR3, taken from reference TRBV3-1 and TRBJ1-5): DTAVSQTPKYLVTQMGNDKSIKCEQNLGHDTMYWYKQDSKKFLKIMFSYNNKELIINETVPNRFSPKSPDKAHLNLHINSLELGDSAVYFCASSQTGGSNQPQHFGDGTRLSIL.

This clonotype was seen ten or more times. V usage is TRBV7-9 and J usage is TRBJ2-3; D call uncertain. The CDR3 is made up of 14 amino acids. Germline values: CDR1 SEHNR, CDR2 FQNEAQ (reference sequence). Trimming took off 2 bases at V and 4 bases at J, with 10 bases between the two ends. CDR3 coding DNA: TGTGCCAGCAGCTTAATGTCGGCGGCAGATACGCAGTATTTT. This codes for CASSLMSAADTQYF.

The chain has TRBV10-3 and TRBJ2-2; either TRBD1 or TRBD2 may supply D (5 bases each). The CDR3 is 14 amino acids. CDR1 ENHRY and CDR2 SYGVKD come from the germline V gene. V lost 3 bases to trimming and J lost 5 bases, with 10 bases between them. The CDR3 DNA is TGTGCCATCAGTGATGGGACGACTACCGGGGAGCTGTTTTTT. Amino acids: CAISDGTTTGELFF.

In its sample, this clonotype was seen many times. The chain joins TRBV7-9 to TRBJ2-5; TRBD2 agrees at 11 bases. From germline, CDR1 is SEHNR and CDR2 FQNEAQ (reference sequence). V shed 3 bases, J shed 5 bases, and the junction held 2 bases outside the gene matches. This CDR3 has 14 residues. CDR3 sequence: CASSFGTSGETQYF. CDR3 DNA: TGTGCCAGCAGCTTCGGGACTAGCGGTGAGACCCAGTACTTC.

This clonotype was recorded many times. The chain has TRBV6-1 and TRBJ2-7, with no clear D. The CDR3 totals 15 residues. Germline CDR1 is MNHNS and CDR2 is SASEGT. With 7 bases removed from V and 5 bases from J, the gap between germline ends came to 21 bases. This chain's CDR3 is CASNFAEWGGNEQYF. The CDR3, as DNA: TGTGCCAGCAATTTCGCGGAGTGGGGTGGGAACGAGCAGTACTTC.

This chain connects TRBV6-1 to TRBJ2-3; the D call may be TRBD1 or TRBD2 (5 bases each). Germline V CDR1 and CDR2: MNHNS, SASEGT. CDR3 size: 15 residues. V shed 6 bases and J shed 4 bases, with 17 bases lying between them. CDR3 protein: CASSRGDRSSDTQYF. The CDR3, as DNA: TGTGCCAGCAGCCGAGGGGACCGCTCCTCAGATACGCAGTATTTT.

This chain joins TRBV20-1 and TRBJ2-1; 7 nucleotides agree with TRBD1. The trim removed 3 bases at V and 10 bases at J, leaving 12 bases unmatched. CDR1 and CDR2 from the germline V gene are DFQATT and SNEGSKA (reference sequence). This CDR3 contains 14 residues. The CDR3 coding sequence is TGCAGTGCTAGGGCCGGGACAGCCACCTGGGAGCAGTTCTTC. Encoded protein: CSARAGTATWEQFF.

The V and J genes are TRBV29-1 and TRBJ2-5; D perhaps matches TRBD2 (5 bases). This CDR3 is 14 amino acids long. Looked up from germline, CDR1 is SQVTM and CDR2 is ANQGSEA. Trimming removed 5 bases at V and 7 bases at J, with 20 bases between. The CDR3 spells CSVQEDGRLGTQYF. CDR3 in DNA: TGCAGCGTTCAGGAGGACGGCCGATTGGGGACCCAGTACTTC.

The sample holds a few counts of this clonotype. The rearrangement joins TRBV5-1 to TRBJ2-3; TRBD1 is a possible D gene (6 bases). Trimming removed 7 bases at V and 6 bases at J, with 21 bases between. Germline CDR1 reads SGHRS; CDR2 reads YFSETQ. CDR3 size: 15 residues. CDR3: CASGSTGNPTDTQYF. The CDR3 DNA sequence: TGCGCCAGCGGAAGTACAGGGAACCCAACCGATACGCAGTATTTT.

Concerning this clonotype itself: A much more abundant neighbour one base away suggests this may be a read error. This is likely a read error, given that the CDR3 carries no conserved phenylalanine or tryptophan at its end. The chain carries TRBV9 and TRBJ2-7, with D possibly matching TRBD2 (6 bases). The CDR3 is made up of 15 amino acids. Germline V gene sequence: CDR1 SGDLS, CDR2 YYNGEE. Trimming stripped 4 bases from V and 1 base from J, with 15 bases between. For the CDR3, the DNA is TGTGCCAGCAGCCTGGGAGGCGGCCGTTCCTACGAGCAGTACTGC. Protein: CASSLGGGRSYEQYC.

A note on this clonotype: Sequence at one end of the junction differs from germline and may be a read error. CDR3 region: CAIEGGLAGAEDF. Here the CDR3 DNA reads TGTGCCATCGAGGGGGGTCTAGCGGGTGCCGAGGACTTC. This chain connects TRBV6-1 to TRBJ2-5; TRBD2 agrees at 8 bases. From germline, CDR1 is MNHNS and CDR2 SASEGT. The CDR3 consists of 13 residues.

The rearrangement joins TRBV3-1 to TRBJ1-5; TRBD1 might be the D (6 bases). The V end lost 1 base, the J end lost 3 bases, and 13 bases lay between the germline ends. Germline CDR1 LGHDT, CDR2 YNNKEL (reference sequence). The CDR3 is 16 residues long. CDR3 loop: CASSQGGGGVNQPQHF. CDR3 DNA sequence: TGTGCCAGCAGCCAAGGAGGGGGGGGCGTCAATCAGCCCCAGCATTTT.

Notes on this clonotype: This may be a read error, as it is one base from a much larger clone. The rearrangement links TRBV10-3 to TRBJ2-1; tentatively, D is TRBD2 (6 bases). CDR3 length equals 16 residues. Germline V gene lookup returns CDR1 ENHRY and CDR2 SYGVKD. CDR3 sequence: CAISLVGGDSHNEQFF. The CDR3 DNA is TGTGCCATCAGTCTTGTCGGGGGTGACTCCCACAATGAGCAGTTCTTC.

This clonotype was counted ten times or more. This chain connects TRBV28 to TRBJ2-1; TRBD2 agrees at 7 bases. CDR3 size: 18 residues. Germline assignment: CDR1 MDHEN and CDR2 SYDVKM. Germline trimming cut 1 base from V and 7 bases from J; bases unmatched to any gene: 16. CDR3 protein: CASSLYWGGTGGRNEQFF. CDR3 nucleotides: TGTGCCAGCAGTTTATACTGGGGGGGGACGGGGGGTCGGAATGAGCAGTTCTTC.

The chain has TRBV7-9 and TRBJ2-2, with a tentative D call TRBD2 (5 bases). Germline CDR1 and CDR2: SEHNR and FQNEAQ (reference sequence). V was shortened by 4 bases and J by 7 bases, with 13 bases between the two germline ends. The CDR3 sequence is 14 residues long. The CDR3 region is CASSYSGDHGELFF. CDR3 bases: TGTGCCAGCAGCTACTCCGGGGATCACGGGGAGCTGTTTTTT.

This clonotype was picked up a small number of times. The V call is TRBV18, the J call TRBJ1-2, with 9 bases lining up with TRBD1. Looked up from germline, CDR1 is KGHSH and CDR2 is LQKENI. The CDR3 contains 19 residues. Germline trimming cut 2 bases from V and 0 bases from J; bases unmatched to any gene: 13. The CDR3 spells CASSPSGSGQGFTNYGYTF. In DNA form, the CDR3 reads TGTGCCAGCTCACCATCTGGGTCGGGACAGGGATTCACTAACTATGGCTACACCTTC.

Points on this clonotype: A much larger clone is a single base away; this may be a read error. CDR3 sequence: CASSLTSHTTAYEQYF. The CDR3 DNA sequence: TGTGCCAGCAGTTTAACCAGCCACACCACCGCCTACGAGCAGTACTTC. The chain carries TRBV27 and TRBJ2-7; D is unresolved. CDR1 is MNHEY and CDR2 is SMNVEV in the germline V gene (reference sequence). The CDR3 is 16 residues long. V lost 2 bases, J lost 2 bases, and 16 bases lay in between.